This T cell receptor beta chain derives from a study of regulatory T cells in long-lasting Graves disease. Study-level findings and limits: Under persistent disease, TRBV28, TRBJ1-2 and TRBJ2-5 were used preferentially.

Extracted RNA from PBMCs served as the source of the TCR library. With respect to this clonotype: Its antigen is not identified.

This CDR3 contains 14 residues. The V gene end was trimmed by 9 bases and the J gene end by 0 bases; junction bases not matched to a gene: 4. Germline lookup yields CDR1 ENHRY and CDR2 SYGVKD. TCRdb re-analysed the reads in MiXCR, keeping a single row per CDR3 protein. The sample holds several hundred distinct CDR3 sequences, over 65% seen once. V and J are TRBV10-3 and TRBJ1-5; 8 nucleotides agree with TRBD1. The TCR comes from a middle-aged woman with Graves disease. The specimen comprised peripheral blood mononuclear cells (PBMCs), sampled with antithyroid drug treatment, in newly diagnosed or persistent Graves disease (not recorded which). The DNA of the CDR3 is TGTGCCATGTCGACAGGGGATAGCAATCAGCCCCAGCATTTT. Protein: CAMSTGDSNQPQHF.